This TCR beta chain was documented in a study of shared clonotypes between healthy human individuals. Each of the donors was a healthy adult who was HIV-negative and had not had a recent acute infection or vaccination. V lost 3 bases, J lost 6 bases, and 16 bases lay in between. Germline CDR1 reads SGHTS; CDR2 reads YDEGEE. CDR3 size: 15 residues. Libraries were prepared by immunoSEQ multiplex PCR; TCRdb keeps only in-frame clonotypes and omits some of them. The data hold some 1,400,000 clones, with roughly 97% observed a single time. The clonotype comes from a man aged 30-40 years in good health. What was sequenced was naive CD4+ T cells sorted from blood. This sample's subset: CD45RA+ positively selected. The gene calls are TRBV5-8 and TRBJ2-1; D is undetermined. The CDR3 spells CASSSLPRSVNEQFF. The CDR3 coding sequence is TGTGCCAGCAGCTCCCTCCCCCGTTCTGTCAATGAGCAGTTCTTC.